The rows below give T cell receptor beta chains drawn from one sample of a study of Ad26.COV2.S vaccination and SARS-CoV-2 variants. TCRdb keeps only in-frame clones here, not all; method: immunoSEQ multiplex PCR. Here the sample spans about 330,000 clones, 85% to 90% being singletons. The sequences come from peripheral blood, collected in a trial of Ad26.COV2.S vaccine versus placebo. The receptors were sampled from a person aged 18 to 59 who received the Ad26.COV2.S COVID-19 vaccine or a placebo. CDR3s include the opening cysteine and the closing phenylalanine or tryptophan. The D gene is left open where the match is weak. The size entry is marked missing in some rows and otherwise reads once, few, many or a size class.

>TRBV5-1|TRBD1|TRBJ2-2|-
CASSVQGPGELFF
TGCGCCAGCAGCGTACAGGGGCCCGGGGAGCTGTTTTTT
>TRBV2|-|TRBJ2-3|-
CASSVRGGPASTDTQYF
TGTGCCAGCAGTGTCCGTGGGGGCCCTGCTAGCACAGATACGCAGTATTTT
>TRBV3-1/TRBV3-2|-|TRBJ2-1|-
CAWWRNNEQFF
TGTGCTTGGTGGCGAAACAATGAGCAGTTCTTC
>TRBV10-2|TRBD1|TRBJ1-6|-
CASTRDRGNSPLHF
TGCGCCAGCACTCGGGACAGGGGAAATTCACCCCTCCACTTT
>TRBV7-9|TRBD1|TRBJ1-1|-
CASNRQGANTEAFF
TGTGCCAGCAATAGGCAGGGGGCGAACACTGAAGCTTTCTTT
>TRBV4-1|TRBD2|TRBJ2-1|-
CASSQGSSGGVEQFF
TGCGCCAGCAGCCAAGGTTCTAGCGGTGGGGTTGAGCAGTTCTTC
>TRBV19|-|TRBJ1-6|-
CASTLSSYNSPLHF
TGTGCCAGTACCCTAAGCTCCTATAATTCACCCCTCCACTTT
>TRBV5-6|-|TRBJ1-1|-
CASSFAPGHRRTEAFF
TGTGCCAGCAGCTTCGCCCCGGGACACCGGCGGACTGAAGCTTTCTTT
>TRBV5-1|TRBD1|TRBJ2-7|-
CASSGSGTGGREQYF
TGCGCCAGCAGCGGATCCGGGACAGGGGGGCGAGAGCAGTACTTC
>TRBV5-1|TRBD1|TRBJ2-7|-
CASTWGSTGGYEQYF
TGCGCCAGCACCTGGGGGTCTACAGGGGGCTACGAGCAGTACTTC
>TRBV7-2|-|TRBJ2-1|-
CASSRAQNPGNEQFF
TGTGCCAGCAGCCGCGCCCAGAACCCAGGGAATGAGCAGTTCTTC
>TRBV5-1|-|TRBJ1-1|-
CASSLRVSRMNTEAFF
TGCGCCAGCAGCCTCAGGGTGAGTAGGATGAACACTGAAGCTTTCTTT
>TRBV10-3|-|TRBJ1-1|-
CAIADLNTEAFF
TGTGCCATCGCGGACCTGAACACTGAAGCTTTCTTT
>TRBV5-6|-|TRBJ1-4|-
CASSLELGEKLFF
TGTGCCAGCAGCTTGGAGCTCGGTGAAAAACTGTTTTTT
>TRBV21-1|-|TRBJ1-5|-
CASSKGGAFLSNQPQHF
TGTGCCAGCAGCAAAGGAGGGGCCTTCCTTAGCAATCAGCCCCAGCATTTT
>TRBV2|-|TRBJ1-1|many
CASSRVTEAFF
TGTGCCAGCAGTCGGGTGACTGAAGCTTTCTTT
>TRBV5-4|-|TRBJ1-3|-
CASSLEVAGGDTIYF
TGTGCCAGCAGCTTGGAGGTGGCCGGGGGGGACACCATATATTTT
>TRBV5-1|-|TRBJ2-1|once
CASSLAPPDEQFF
TGCGCCAGCAGCTTGGCCCCGCCTGATGAGCAGTTCTTC
>TRBV4-3|-|TRBJ2-7|-
CASSQLTGEEGYEQYF
TGCGCCAGCAGCCAGCTAACAGGGGAGGAAGGATACGAGCAGTACTTC
>TRBV6-2/TRBV6-3|-|TRBJ2-7|few
CASSYGGFSYEQYF
TGTGCCAGCAGTTACGGGGGATTCTCCTACGAGCAGTACTTC
>TRBV6-5|-|TRBJ2-7|-
CASSYSWGAPDEQYF
TGTGCCAGCAGTTACTCGTGGGGGGCCCCGGACGAGCAGTACTTC
>TRBV29-1|-|TRBJ1-1|-
CSVGGNPNTEAFF
TGCAGCGTTGGTGGGAACCCGAACACTGAAGCTTTCTTT
>TRBV10-2|-|TRBJ1-1|-
CASSDLRGIAEAFF
TGCGCCAGCAGTGACCTCCGAGGGATTGCTGAAGCTTTCTTT
>TRBV3-1/TRBV3-2|-|TRBJ2-3|-
CASSGARTDTQYF
TGTGCCAGCTCGGGCGCACGCACAGATACGCAGTATTTT
>TRBV6-5|-|TRBJ1-6|-
CASSSSYNSPLHF
TGTGCCAGTTCAAGCTCCTATAATTCACCCCTCCACTTT
>TRBV11-3|TRBD1|TRBJ1-2|-
CATGGVVYGYTF
TGTGCCACAGGGGGCGTCGTTTATGGCTACACCTTC
>TRBV5-6|-|TRBJ2-1|once
CASSLGNEQFF
TGTGCCAGCAGCTTAGGAAATGAGCAGTTCTTC
>TRBV11-3|-|TRBJ1-5|-
CASSPGASNQPQHF
TGTGCCAGCAGCCCTGGGGCCTCCAATCAGCCCCAGCATTTT
>TRBV28|-|TRBJ2-2|-
CASSFWGRSTGELFF
TGTGCCAGCAGTTTTTGGGGGAGATCGACCGGGGAGCTGTTTTTT
>TRBV24-1|TRBD1|TRBJ1-1|-
CATSVVRTGDTEAFF
TGTGCCACCAGTGTCGTCAGGACAGGGGACACTGAAGCTTTCTTT
>TRBV19|-|TRBJ2-7|-
CASSILGQVYEQYF
TGTGCCAGTAGTATCCTAGGGCAGGTCTACGAGCAGTACTTC
>TRBV10-3|-|TRBJ1-2|-
CAISGSYGYTF
TGTGCCATCAGTGGGTCCTATGGCTACACCTTC
>TRBV9|TRBD1|TRBJ2-4|-
CASSPWDSKNIQYF
TGTGCCAGCAGCCCGTGGGACAGTAAAAACATTCAGTACTTC
>TRBV3-1/TRBV3-2|-|TRBJ1-5|-
CASSQEWVVGNQPQHF
TGTGCCAGCAGCCAAGAGTGGGTGGTGGGCAATCAGCCCCAGCATTTT
>TRBV4-3|-|TRBJ1-1|once
CASSHQDRNTEAFF
TGCGCCAGCAGCCACCAGGACCGGAACACTGAAGCTTTCTTT
>TRBV5-6|-|TRBJ1-2|-
CASSPGDYGYTF
TGTGCCAGCAGTCCCGGGGACTATGGCTACACCTTC
>TRBV11-2|TRBD2|TRBJ2-5|-
CASSGGLAGETQYF
TGTGCCAGCAGCGGGGGACTAGCGGGGGAGACCCAGTACTTC
>TRBV5-6|TRBD1|TRBJ1-2|-
CASSPPSEGGHGYTF
TGTGCCAGCAGCCCCCCCAGCGAAGGGGGCCATGGCTACACCTTC
>TRBV4-1|-|TRBJ1-5|-
CASSSPEPNQPQHF
TGCGCCAGCAGCTCCCCCGAACCCAATCAGCCCCAGCATTTT
>TRBV2|-|TRBJ2-5|-
CASSPQGLETQYF
TGTGCCAGCAGCCCTCAGGGTTTAGAGACCCAGTACTTC